This T cell receptor beta chain comes out of a study of cytomegalovirus exposure and HLA in healthy donors. General study findings and limits: Previously analyzed data showed that most TCR beta V segments were productive at a frequency of about 90% or about 30%.

Germline CDR1 LNHDA, CDR2 SQIVND (reference sequence). The CDR3 totals 14 residues. V trimming: 3 bases; J trimming: 7 bases; junction bases outside the gene matches: 3. In regard to this clone: What it binds is unknown.

The primer mix had 60 Vbeta and 13 Jbeta primers. Measured with immunoSEQ multiplex PCR; TCRdb has only the in-frame clones, and not every one. Of approximately 110,000 clones in the sample, about 76% are singletons; the top ten hold around 14%. This clonotype originated in a woman aged 55-69 years in good health and CMV-seropositive. The V gene is TRBV19, the J gene TRBJ1-6; 7 nucleotides align to TRBD1. Input material: PBMCs. The CDR3 here is CASSIDRVNSPLHF. The CDR3 bases are TGTGCCAGTAGTATTGACAGGGTCAATTCACCCCTCCACTTT.